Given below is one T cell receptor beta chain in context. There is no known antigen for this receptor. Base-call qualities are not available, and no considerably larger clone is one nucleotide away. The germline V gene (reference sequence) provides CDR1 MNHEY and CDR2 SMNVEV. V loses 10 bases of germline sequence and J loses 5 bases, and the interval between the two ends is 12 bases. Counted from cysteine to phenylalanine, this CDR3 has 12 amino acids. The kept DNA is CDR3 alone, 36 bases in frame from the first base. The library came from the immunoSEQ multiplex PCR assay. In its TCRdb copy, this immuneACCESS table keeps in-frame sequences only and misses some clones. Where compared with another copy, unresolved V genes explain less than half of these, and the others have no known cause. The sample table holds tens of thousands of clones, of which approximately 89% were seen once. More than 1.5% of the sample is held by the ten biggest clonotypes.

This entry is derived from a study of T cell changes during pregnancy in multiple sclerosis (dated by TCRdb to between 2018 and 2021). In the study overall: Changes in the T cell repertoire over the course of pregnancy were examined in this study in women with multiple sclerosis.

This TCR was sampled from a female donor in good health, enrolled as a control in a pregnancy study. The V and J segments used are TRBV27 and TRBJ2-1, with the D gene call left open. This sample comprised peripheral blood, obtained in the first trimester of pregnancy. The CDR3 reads CATQRGDNEQFF. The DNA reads TGTGCCACCCAACGAGGTGACAATGAGCAGTTCTTC.